The sequence of this TCR beta chain was determined in a study of T cell clusters in autoimmune cytopenias. Study details: The median distinct TRB clonotype count was around 2,400 per sample, from a median 51,575 reads. Findings of the study overall: Primary autoimmune cytopenia patients appeared to lack physiological T cell clusters present in healthy donors. TRB repertoire shifts in secondary cytopenia and chronic lymphocytic leukemia mostly reflected lymphoma, not autoimmunity. No experiment has yet validated the function of the T cell clusters defined in silico.

TRB was amplified by touch-down multiplex PCR, primer pools A and B combined. TCRdb reprocessed the multiplex PCR reads and keeps a single row for each CDR3 protein, giving no DNA. In all, the sample yields roughly 3,800 distinct CDR3 sequences. TRB was amplified from about 250 ng of peripheral blood genomic DNA per sample. This CDR3 is built from 14 residues. Per germline, CDR1 LNHDA and CDR2 SQIVND (reference sequence). This clonotype shows up as medium-sized by frequency. Its target is not known. The sequence derives from a human donor with an autoimmune cytopenia or autoimmune hepatitis (not recorded which). This chain uses TRBV19 with TRBJ1-2. Sequencing input: peripheral blood. The CDR3 is CASSPVESSYGYTF.